A single sample is the source of the 28 T cell receptor beta chains below, sequenced in a study of blood T cell repertoires in COVID-19. Method: immunoSEQ multiplex PCR; TCRdb's copy keeps in-frame clones and lacks some. This table has about 130,000 clones, around 86% appearing once. Specimen: peripheral blood. Every receptor here comes from a woman in her fifties or sixties with active or convalescent COVID-19.

With regard to this clone: Sequence at one end of the junction differs from germline and may be a read error. Written as DNA, the CDR3 is TGTGCCAACAGTCCCCCCGGAGGACAGCCCCAGCATTTT. Its translation: CANSPPGGQPQHF. This chain connects TRBV28 to TRBJ1-5, with D hard to call. The CDR3 has 13 amino acids. Germline CDR1 and CDR2: MDHEN and SYDVKM.

The chain recombines TRBV19 with TRBJ1-5, with TRBD1 identical over 7 bases. V lost 5 bases and J lost 0; bases outside the gene matches: 16. Germline values: CDR1 LNHDA, CDR2 SQIVND (reference sequence). The CDR3 spans 19 residues. CDR3 loop: CASSLSPGQPVISNQPQHF. CDR3 nucleotides: TGTGCCAGTAGTTTGAGCCCGGGACAGCCTGTCATTAGCAATCAGCCCCAGCATTTT.

This sequence joins TRBV27 and TRBJ1-4, with TRBD1 as a possible D gene (5 bases). The CDR3 has 18 residues. Germline V CDR1 and CDR2: MNHEY, SMNVEV (reference sequence). Deletions cut 6 bases from V and 0 bases from J, with 20 bases between. This CDR3 is CASRIWGSEVATNEKLFF. CDR3 DNA: TGTGCCAGCAGGATTTGGGGCAGTGAGGTTGCAACTAATGAAAAACTGTTTTTT.

This chain joins TRBV19 and TRBJ1-5; 7 bases fit TRBD1. The V segment lost 4 bases and the J segment 11 bases; nucleotides outside the gene matches: 8. The germline V gene encodes CDR1 LNHDA and CDR2 SQIVND (reference sequence). This CDR3 contains 13 residues. CDR3 nucleotides: TGTGCCAGTAGTAGCCGGACAGGTTCGGCCCAGCATTTT. Protein sequence: CASSSRTGSAQHF.

This chain joins TRBV10-3 and TRBJ1-1; D ambiguous. Germline V CDR1 and CDR2: ENHRY, SYGVKD. V lost 0 bases and J 1 base, leaving 9 bases between the germline ends. The CDR3 length is 15 residues. The CDR3 region has the DNA TGTGCCATCAGTGAGTCGGAGGGAACGAACACTGAAGCTTTCTTT. This translates into CAISESEGTNTEAFF.

V gene TRBV7-9 combines with J gene TRBJ2-5; possible D gene TRBD1, 6 bases. The CDR3 spans 13 residues. V was cut by 4 bases and J by 3 bases, with 9 bases left in between. Germline CDR1 reads SEHNR; CDR2 reads FQNEAQ (reference sequence). The CDR3 coding sequence is TGTGCCAGCAGCTCTTCAGGGGAAGAGACCCAGTACTTC. It specifies CASSSSGEETQYF. The full variable domain, in which reference TRBV7-9 and TRBJ2-5 provide the parts outside the CDR3, is DTGVSQNPRHKITKRGQNVTFRCDPISEHNRLYWYRQTLGQGPEFLTYFQNEAQLEKSRLLSDRFSAERPKGSFSTLEIQRTEQGDSAMYLCASSSSGEETQYFGPGTRLLVL.

The chain is built from TRBV7-2 and TRBJ2-3; TRBD2 agrees at 9 bases. With 6 bases clipped from V and 2 bases from J, the junction kept 9 bases outside the gene matches. The CDR3 spans 16 residues. Germline CDR1 is SGHTA and CDR2 is FQGNSA. This CDR3 is CASRSLAGALTDTQYF. The CDR3, as DNA: TGTGCCAGCAGATCCTTAGCGGGGGCCCTCACAGATACGCAGTATTTT.

This chain links TRBV27 with TRBJ2-7; tentatively, D is TRBD2 (6 bases). Germline CDR1 is MNHEY and CDR2 is SMNVEV (reference sequence). Trimming took off 3 bases at V and 0 bases at J, with 12 bases between the two ends. The CDR3 has 15 amino acids. CDR3 nucleotide sequence: TGTGCCAGCAGTTTGGCCCCCGGGGGCTCCTACGAGCAGTACTTC. Translated, it gives CASSLAPGGSYEQYF.

The rearrangement links TRBV27 to TRBJ2-7, with TRBD1 matching over 8 bases. The CDR3 is made up of 12 amino acids. The junction had 0 bases not matched to a gene; V was cut back by 2 bases and J by 6 bases. Germline assignment: CDR1 MNHEY and CDR2 SMNVEV (reference sequence). CDR3 sequence: CASSLTGGEQYF. The DNA for the CDR3 is TGTGCCAGCAGTTTAACAGGGGGCGAGCAGTACTTC.

The V gene is TRBV6-5, the J gene TRBJ2-5; TRBD2 matches 10 bases. V shed 7 bases, J shed 4 bases, and the junction held 9 bases outside the gene matches. CDR1 is MNHEY, CDR2 SVGAGI, per germline. This CDR3 is 15 amino acids long. CDR3 region: CASKVLAGVVETQYF. CDR3 DNA: TGTGCCAGCAAGGTTCTAGCGGGGGTCGTAGAGACCCAGTACTTC.

The V gene is TRBV5-4, the J gene TRBJ1-5, with 8 bases fitting TRBD1. This CDR3 spans 13 amino acids. With 4 bases clipped from V and 6 bases from J, the junction kept 3 bases outside the gene matches. Germline V lookup: CDR1 SGHNT, CDR2 YYREEE (reference sequence). The CDR3 spells CASSQDRVQPQHF. The CDR3 DNA reads as TGTGCCAGCAGCCAGGACAGGGTTCAGCCCCAGCATTTT.

The V call is TRBV10-3, the J call TRBJ2-5; D is perhaps TRBD1 (7 bases). CDR1 and CDR2 from the germline V gene are ENHRY and SYGVKD. Between the trimmed V and J ends, which lost 5 bases and 5 bases, there was a span of 12 bases. CDR3 length: 13 amino acids. The CDR3 region has the DNA TGTGCCATCAGTCGGCAGGGGGGCGAGACCCAGTACTTC. Protein product: CAISRQGGETQYF.

The V gene is TRBV5-4, the J gene TRBJ2-6; 8 bases line up with TRBD1. The CDR3 contains 18 residues. The J segment lost 2 bases and the V segment lost 4 bases, leaving 11 bases of the junction unmatched. The V gene's germline CDR1 is SGHNT and CDR2 YYREEE (reference sequence). The CDR3 sequence: CASSPPTGTGAGANVLTF. CDR3 DNA sequence: TGTGCCAGCAGCCCGCCCACCGGGACAGGCGCTGGGGCCAACGTCCTGACTTTC. The full variable domain, rest sourced from reference TRBV5-4 and TRBJ2-6, is ETGVTQSPTHLIKTRGQQVTLRCSSQSGHNTVSWYQQALGQGPQFIFQYYREEENGRGNFPPRFSGLQFPNYSSELNVNALELDDSALYLCASSPPTGTGAGANVLTFGAGSRLTVL.

This chain links TRBV7-3 with TRBJ2-7, with 8 nucleotides matching TRBD2. V gave up 5 bases and J gave up 0 bases; unmatched junction bases: 6. This CDR3 is built from 15 residues. Per the germline V gene, CDR1 is SGHTA and CDR2 is FQGTGA. This CDR3 is CASSLGLGGSYEQYF. CDR3 nucleotide sequence: TGTGCCAGCAGCCTGGGACTAGGGGGCTCCTACGAGCAGTACTTC.

This clone has just one count. This chain links TRBV19 with TRBJ2-1, with TRBD2 identical over 14 bases. From germline, CDR1 is LNHDA and CDR2 SQIVND (reference sequence). The CDR3 extends over 15 amino acids. The V segment lost 6 bases and the J segment 7 bases; nucleotides outside the gene matches: 5. Written as DNA, the CDR3 is TGTGCCAGTAGAACCGGGACTAGCGGGAGAAATGAGCAGTTCTTC. Residues: CASRTGTSGRNEQFF. The full variable domain, rest sourced from reference TRBV19 and TRBJ2-1, is DGGITQSPKYLFRKEGQNVTLSCEQNLNHDAMYWYRQDPGQGLRLIYYSQIVNDFQKGDIAEGYSVSREKKESFPLTVTSAQKNPTAFYLCASRTGTSGRNEQFFGPGTRLTVL.

The chain couples TRBV2 to TRBJ2-7; maybe TRBD1 (5 bases). The V gene's germline CDR1 is SNHLY and CDR2 FYNNEI. The CDR3 spans 13 residues. V gave up 5 bases and J gave up 6 bases, with 14 bases separating them. CDR3: CASSTSFRGEQYV. The CDR3 DNA reads as TGTGCCAGCAGTACCTCCTTTAGGGGCGAGCAGTACGTC.

There are a few counts of this clone. The CDR3 coding sequence is TGTGCCAGCAGTCGCCGGGAGATTAATGAAAAACTGTTTTTT. Protein: CASSRREINEKLFF. V gene TRBV7-9 combines with J gene TRBJ1-4; no firm D call. V dropped 6 bases and J dropped 4 bases, with 12 bases sitting between them. This CDR3 is 14 amino acids long. The V gene's germline CDR1 is SEHNR and CDR2 FQNEAQ (reference sequence).

The genes are TRBV19 and TRBJ2-2; D is undetermined. V dropped 2 bases and J dropped 0 bases, with 10 bases sitting between them. CDR3 length: 16 amino acids. CDR1 and CDR2 from the germline V gene are LNHDA and SQIVND (reference sequence). The CDR3 DNA reads as TGTGCCAGTAGTATATTGGGCAGTTCGAACACCGGGGAGCTGTTTTTT. This translates into CASSILGSSNTGELFF.

The chain is built from TRBV15 and TRBJ2-7, with a tentative D call TRBD2 (5 bases). V lost 5 bases to trimming and J lost 1 base, with 12 bases between them. Germline V gene lookup returns CDR1 LNHNV and CDR2 YYDKDF (reference sequence). CDR3 length equals 14 residues. CDR3 loop: CATSWTLGSYEQYF. In DNA, the CDR3 is TGTGCCACCAGCTGGACTCTTGGGTCCTACGAGCAGTACTTC.

The chain joins TRBV3-1 (or the pseudogene TRBV3-2) to TRBJ1-1, with TRBD1 as a possible D gene (5 bases). Trimming stripped 8 bases from V and 0 bases from J, with 10 bases between. The CDR3 has 13 amino acids. Per germline, CDR1 LGHDT and CDR2 YNNKEL (reference sequence). The CDR3 is CASRDYLNTEAFF. The CDR3 DNA follows: TGTGCCAGCCGGGACTACTTGAACACTGAAGCTTTCTTT.

This chain connects TRBV5-4 to TRBJ2-2; 10 positions agree with TRBD1. The germline gives CDR1 SGHNT, CDR2 YYREEE (reference sequence). The CDR3 extends over 16 amino acids. J was trimmed by 5 bases and V by 4 bases; bases with no gene match: 8. This CDR3 reads CASSLTGGGWTGELFF. The CDR3 coding sequence is TGTGCCAGCAGCCTGACAGGGGGCGGTTGGACCGGGGAGCTGTTTTTT.

The rearrangement uses TRBV2 and TRBJ2-7, with D possibly being TRBD2 (6 bases). CDR1 and CDR2 (germline): SNHLY, FYNNEI. There are 15 residues in the CDR3. V was cut by 8 bases and J by 1 base, with 18 bases left in between. The CDR3 nucleotides read TGTGCCAGCGGGCGCTATAGCGGTTCATCCTACGAGCAGTACGTC. Protein sequence: CASGRYSGSSYEQYV.

The chain is built from TRBV3-1 (or the pseudogene TRBV3-2) and TRBJ2-5, with a weak D call TRBD2 (7 bases). Germline assignment: CDR1 LGHDT and CDR2 YNNKEL (reference sequence). This CDR3 region has 17 residues. Trimming left V 1 base short and J 2 bases short, with 17 bases between. For the CDR3, the DNA is TGTGCCAGCAGCCAAGGAGTCCGGGGGGCAGGTCAAGAGACCCAGTACTTC. It yields the protein CASSQGVRGAGQETQYF.

V usage is TRBV28 and J usage is TRBJ1-4, with D possibly matching TRBD1 (5 bases). Between the trimmed V and J ends, which lost 5 bases and 8 bases, there was a span of 18 bases. The CDR3 has 15 residues. The germline CDR1 and CDR2 sequences are MDHEN and SYDVKM. CDR3 in amino acids: CASSRRGSGEEKLFF. The CDR3 nucleotides read TGTGCCAGCAGTCGAAGGGGCTCGGGGGAGGAAAAACTGTTTTTT.

The rearrangement joins TRBV28 to TRBJ1-2; 8 positions match TRBD1. The germline V gene has CDR1 MDHEN and CDR2 SYDVKM. After removal of 6 bases from V and 0 bases from J, the junction contained 9 bases not matched to a gene. The CDR3 contains 16 residues. DNA of the CDR3: TGTGCCAGCAGCCCCGACAGGGGTCGAGCTAACTATGGCTACACCTTC. Translated, it gives CASSPDRGRANYGYTF.

The V and J genes are TRBV24-1 and TRBJ1-5; possible D gene TRBD1, 6 bases. V gave up 2 bases and J gave up 6 bases, with 22 bases separating them. Germline loops: CDR1 KGHDR, CDR2 SFDVKD. The CDR3 runs to 18 residues. CDR3 sequence reads: CATSDYKRGGGWSQPQHF. In nucleotides, the CDR3 is TGTGCCACCAGTGATTACAAGAGGGGTGGGGGCTGGAGTCAGCCCCAGCATTTT.

The chain has TRBV9 and TRBJ2-3; the D is unclear. Trimming removed 2 bases from V and 0 bases from J, with 7 bases in between. The CDR3 is 14 amino acids. CDR1 SGDLS and CDR2 YYNGEE come from the germline V gene. The CDR3 loop is CASSVTASTDTQYF. The CDR3 DNA reads TGTGCCAGCAGCGTCACAGCTAGCACAGATACGCAGTATTTT.

V gene TRBV15 combines with J gene TRBJ2-1; 7 bases fit TRBD2. The CDR3 contains 15 residues. V was clipped by 1 base and J by 7 bases; unmatched bases: 7. Germline V gene lookup returns CDR1 LNHNV and CDR2 YYDKDF (reference sequence). The CDR3 region is CATSRGGRAANEQFF. The CDR3 DNA follows: TGTGCCACCAGCAGAGGGGGGAGGGCCGCGAATGAGCAGTTCTTC.